This section outlines one TCR beta chain sequence together with its context. Its target is unknown. This entry comes from a study of T cell responses to AZD1222 COVID-19 vaccine. Findings of the study overall: Spike was spanned by vaccine-associated CD4 TCRs, which were dominant at 160-218 and 743-854. Of spike-specific TCRs, nearly half reportedly target regions left unmutated in variants. Possibly, clonal diversity was underestimated; donors were largely white British and included more females.

Looked up from germline, CDR1 is SNHLY and CDR2 is FYNNEI. The CDR3 totals 14 residues. Trimming shortened V by 5 bases and J by 1 base, and 8 bases separated the two germline ends. Measured with immunoSEQ multiplex PCR; TCRdb has only the in-frame clones, and not every one. The sample consists of about 100,000 clones, roughly 89% of them appearing once. The sample consisted of peripheral blood, taken on day 0 of AZD1222 vaccination. The chain recombines TRBV2 with TRBJ2-2, with D unresolved. The TCR comes from an adult in good health. The CDR3 region is CASSIIQNTGELFF. CDR3 in DNA: TGTGCCAGCAGTATTATCCAGAACACCGGGGAGCTGTTTTTT.